One T cell receptor (beta chain) is described in this entry. This likely stems from a read error, as it lies one base from a far larger clone. These data are taken from a study of regulatory T cells in long-lasting Graves disease. Time point given: newly diagnosed GD, antithyroid drugs for less than 3 months. Construction of the TCR library relied on RNA isolated from PBMCs. For TCR beta, libraries came from iRepertoire HTBI primers and Arm-PCR of CDR3 regions. TCRdb used MiXCR to reprocess the multiplex PCR reads, holding one entry per CDR3 protein. Seen here are 300,000 to 450,000 distinct CDR3 sequences, around a sixth observed once, and the top ten hold 20% to 25%. This receptor was taken from a female donor with Graves disease. Material: peripheral blood mononuclear cells (PBMCs), obtained at new diagnosis, from a patient treated with antithyroid drugs.

This CDR3 is CASSLGGAYNEQYF. The CDR3 DNA sequence: TGCGCCAGCAGCCTGGGGGGGGCGTACAATGAGCAGTACTTC. V usage is TRBV4-1 and J usage is TRBJ2-5; TRBD2 might be the D (7 bases). The CDR3 consists of 14 residues. CDR1 MGHRA and CDR2 YSYEKL come from the germline V gene. With 4 bases removed from V and 11 bases from J, the gap between germline ends came to 20 bases.